The next 4 T cell receptor beta chains were all read from a single sample in a study of OX40 agonist ivuxolimab in advanced cancers. Here immunoSEQ multiplex PCR was the method, and the copy in TCRdb shows in-frame clones only, minus some. The sample carries about 59,000 clones, 75% to 85% recorded once. The source material was CD4+ or CD8+ T cells sorted from blood, sampled in a trial of the OX40 agonist ivuxolimab. Receptors originate from an adult with an advanced solid tumor such as melanoma, head and neck, liver or kidney cancer.

The chain links TRBV28 to TRBJ2-1; 9 positions match TRBD2. The ends lost 8 bases at V and 10 bases at J; junction bases unmatched: 12. Germline assignment: CDR1 MDHEN and CDR2 SYDVKM. This CDR3 has 14 residues. The CDR3 nucleotides are TGTGCCAGCGGACCCGGGACTAGCTTGGAGGAGCAGTTCTTC. This codes for CASGPGTSLEEQFF.

The chain has TRBV19 and TRBJ2-1; 12 nucleotides line up with TRBD2. Germline assignment: CDR1 LNHDA and CDR2 SQIVND (reference sequence). The CDR3 spans 17 residues. V was pared by 6 bases and J by 7 bases, with 13 bases of the junction left unmatched. The CDR3 region is CASRRAPGLAGYNEQFF. CDR3 bases: TGTGCCAGTAGGCGCGCCCCGGGACTAGCGGGTTATAATGAGCAGTTCTTC.

This clone has only one observation. This chain connects TRBV11-1 to TRBJ2-5; D gene unclear. The CDR3 has 13 amino acids. The germline V and J ends were trimmed by 3 bases and 5 bases, with 10 bases remaining between them. Germline-derived CDR1 and CDR2 are SGHAT and FQDESV (reference sequence). The CDR3 DNA is TGTGCCAGCAGCTTCGGCCCTACGGAGACCCAGTACTTC. Translation gives CASSFGPTETQYF.

The chain uses TRBV7-9 and TRBJ2-1; D assignment may be TRBD1 or TRBD2 (5 bases each). The CDR3 totals 17 residues. V lost 0 bases and J lost 2, with 14 bases in between. Germline V gene sequence: CDR1 SEHNR, CDR2 FQNEAQ (reference sequence). The CDR3 bases are TGTGCCAGCAGCTTAGCGCTGGGGGTGGGGCCCTACAATGAGCAGTTCTTC. Residues: CASSLALGVGPYNEQFF.